The 26 T cell receptor beta chains given below trace back to one sample, sequenced in a study of blood T cell repertoires in COVID-19. Sequencing was performed with immunoSEQ multiplex PCR; in TCRdb, only in-frame clones are kept and a portion is missing. The sample yields tens of thousands of clones, 70% to 80% seen once. Sequencing input: peripheral blood. These receptors originate from a human donor in a cohort sampled during active COVID-19.

The rearrangement links TRBV6-5 to TRBJ2-5; 8 bases map to TRBD1. Germline loops: CDR1 MNHEY, CDR2 SVGAGI. There are 14 residues in the CDR3. V trimming: 7 bases; J trimming: 4 bases; junction bases outside the gene matches: 8. CDR3 loop: CASNLDRAAETQYF. For the CDR3, the DNA is TGTGCCAGCAACCTGGACAGGGCAGCAGAGACCCAGTACTTC.

This chain uses TRBV6-6 with TRBJ1-1, with 8 bases lining up with TRBD1. The CDR3 length is 14 residues. The J segment lost 4 bases and the V segment lost 6 bases, leaving 7 bases of the junction unmatched. Germline lookup yields CDR1 MNHNY and CDR2 SVGAGI (reference sequence). In DNA form, the CDR3 reads TGTGCCAGCAGGGCAGGGGGCGAGGGCACTGAAGCTTTCTTT. Translated: CASRAGGEGTEAFF.

Notes on this clone: Other DNA sequences from this sample encode an identical CDR3 as well. The chain couples TRBV11-3 to TRBJ1-1, with D maybe TRBD1 (5 bases). The CDR3 is made up of 13 amino acids. V was cut by 1 base and J by 4 bases, with 7 bases left in between. Per germline, CDR1 SGHNT and CDR2 YENEEA. The DNA of the CDR3 is TGTGCCAGCAGCTTAGGAAGGGGCACTGAAGCTTTCTTT. Translated: CASSLGRGTEAFF.

The chain links TRBV7-9 to TRBJ1-1; D not certain. The CDR3 is 16 residues long. The V end was cut by 1 base, the J end by 4 bases, with 16 bases between. Germline V gene lookup returns CDR1 SEHNR and CDR2 FQNEAQ (reference sequence). For the CDR3, the DNA is TGTGCCAGCAGCTTAGTTTTCGGAGGTCGCGGCACTGAAGCTTTCTTT. Protein: CASSLVFGGRGTEAFF.

This clone was seen a handful of times. This chain uses TRBV7-6 with TRBJ2-1; a possible D gene is TRBD2 (6 bases). The germline V and J ends were trimmed by 4 bases and 6 bases, with 16 bases remaining between them. The CDR3 runs 15 residues. CDR1 is SGHVS, CDR2 FNYEAQ, per germline. The CDR3 DNA sequence: TGTGCCAGCAGCTCCCCTAGCGTTGGGGTCAATGAGCAGTTCTTC. It translates to CASSSPSVGVNEQFF.

This clone came up a few times. The rearrangement uses TRBV5-1 and TRBJ1-2, with TRBD1 matching over 12 bases. The CDR3 has 15 amino acids. J gave up 3 bases and V 4 bases, and 4 bases lay outside the gene matches. The germline V gene encodes CDR1 SGHRS and CDR2 YFSETQ. CDR3: CASSGTGGGDYGYTF. For the CDR3, the DNA is TGCGCCAGCAGCGGGACAGGGGGCGGCGACTATGGCTACACCTTC.

The chain recombines TRBV5-4 with TRBJ2-1; D call uncertain. The CDR3 runs to 16 residues. The V end lost 2 bases, the J end lost 2 bases, and 14 bases lay between the germline ends. CDR1 is SGHNT, CDR2 YYREEE, per germline (reference sequence). CDR3 in amino acids: CASSLFSGSPYNEQFF. Written as DNA, the CDR3 is TGTGCCAGCAGCTTATTTTCCGGTAGTCCCTACAATGAGCAGTTCTTC.

This clone was found a few times. The chain links TRBV5-5 to TRBJ1-2; possibly TRBD1 for D (5 bases). V was cut by 1 base and J by 7 bases, with 11 bases left in between. The CDR3 runs to 13 residues. The germline V gene has CDR1 SGHKS and CDR2 YYEKEE (reference sequence). The CDR3 coding sequence is TGTGCCAGCAGCTTGCAGGGCTTGATTGGCTACACCTTC. It encodes CASSLQGLIGYTF. Supplemented by reference TRBV5-5 and TRBJ1-2, the full variable domain reads DAGVTQSPTHLIKTRGQQVTLRCSPISGHKSVSWYQQVLGQGPQFIFQYYEKEERGRGNFPDRFSARQFPNYSSELNVNALLLGDSALYLCASSLQGLIGYTFGSGTRLTVV.

In this sample, this clone turned up once. This chain connects TRBV19 to TRBJ2-2, with 8 positions matching TRBD1. This CDR3 spans 19 amino acids. Germline CDR1 and CDR2: LNHDA and SQIVND (reference sequence). With V trimmed by 10 bases and J by 0 bases, 19 bases remained unmatched. As DNA, the CDR3 is TGTGCCACGAGGGACCCCAGGGGGCTCGTTTCGGCGAACACCGGGGAGCTGTTTTTT. Protein: CATRDPRGLVSANTGELFF.

V and J are TRBV9 and TRBJ2-7, with D perhaps TRBD1 (6 bases). V was clipped by 4 bases and J by 3 bases, with 14 bases between them. In germline, CDR1 is SGDLS, CDR2 YYNGEE. The CDR3 totals 14 residues. The CDR3: CASSPQTGGYEQYF. In nucleotides, the CDR3 is TGTGCCAGCAGCCCCCAGACAGGAGGCTACGAGCAGTACTTC.

This chain links TRBV4-3 with TRBJ2-5; a possible D gene is TRBD1 (6 bases). Trimming took off 0 bases at V and 9 bases at J, with 11 bases between the two ends. The CDR3 length is 13 residues. CDR1 is LGHNA, CDR2 YSLEER, per germline. The CDR3 is CASSQDRYRAQYF. CDR3 DNA: TGCGCCAGCAGCCAAGATCGTTACAGGGCCCAGTACTTC.

This chain connects TRBV7-2 to TRBJ2-2; weak D call: TRBD1 (5 bases). Germline V gene data show CDR1 as SGHTA and CDR2 as FQGNSA. The CDR3 sequence is 14 residues long. The ends were cut back, 6 bases at V and 4 bases at J, with 12 bases in the middle. CDR3 in amino acids: CASRNRQSTGELFF. DNA for the CDR3: TGTGCCAGCAGAAACAGGCAGAGCACCGGGGAGCTGTTTTTT.

The chain joins TRBV19 to TRBJ1-3, with 7 bases that match TRBD1. The germline gives CDR1 LNHDA, CDR2 SQIVND (reference sequence). V trimming: 5 bases; J trimming: 7 bases; junction bases outside the gene matches: 8. The CDR3 extends over 14 amino acids. The CDR3 region has the DNA TGTGCCAGTAGTGAGACAGGGTTTGGGAACACCATATATTTT. Encoded protein: CASSETGFGNTIYF.

V is TRBV5-1 and J is TRBJ2-5, with TRBD2 identical over 11 bases. This CDR3 is 15 amino acids long. The germline gives CDR1 SGHRS, CDR2 YFSETQ. V dropped 6 bases and J dropped 0; count of bases not matched to a gene: 4. The CDR3 DNA follows: TGCGCCAGCAACTTAGCGGGAGGGCACCAAGAGACCCAGTACTTC. Translation: CASNLAGGHQETQYF.

This clone appeared a few times. This sequence joins TRBV5-8 and TRBJ2-1; 7 bases line up with TRBD1. The CDR3 extends over 15 amino acids. Germline CDR1 and CDR2: SGHTS and YDEGEE. J gave up 0 bases and V 3 bases, and 3 bases lay outside the gene matches. CDR3: CASSSDRASYNEQFF. Here the CDR3 DNA reads TGTGCCAGCAGCTCTGACAGGGCCTCCTACAATGAGCAGTTCTTC. Based on the CDR3 plus reference TRBV5-8 and TRBJ2-1, the full variable domain is EAGVTQSPTHLIKTRGQQATLRCSPISGHTSVYWYQQALGLGLQFLLWYDEGEERNRGNFPPRFSGRQFPNYSSELNVNALELEDSALYLCASSSDRASYNEQFFGPGTRLTVL.

This clone showed up just a few times. One end of the junction varies from germline; a read error may be responsible. The chain employs TRBV7-7 and TRBJ2-2; D possibly corresponds to TRBD2 (5 bases). Germline values: CDR1 SSHAT, CDR2 FNYEAQ (reference sequence). This CDR3 spans 13 amino acids. In nucleotides, the CDR3 is TGTGCTAGCAGTCGGGGTCCGGGCGGGGAGCTGTTTTTT. This translates into CASSRGPGGELFF.

The chain links TRBV5-1 to TRBJ2-1; TRBD1 might be the D (6 bases). CDR3 length: 13 residues. V was cut by 4 bases and J by 6 bases, with 11 bases left in between. CDR1 SGHRS and CDR2 YFSETQ come from the germline V gene. The CDR3 region has the DNA TGCGCCAGCAGCCCCGGGACACTCAATGAGCAGTTCTTC. As protein: CASSPGTLNEQFF.

The rearrangement joins TRBV19 to TRBJ1-6, with 10 bases matching TRBD1. This CDR3 is 13 amino acids long. Germline CDR1 LNHDA, CDR2 SQIVND (reference sequence). The V gene end was trimmed by 6 bases and the J gene end by 10 bases; junction bases not matched to a gene: 3. CDR3 nucleotides: TGTGCCAGTAGCCGACAGGGGGCGTCACCCCTCCACTTT. This sequence encodes CASSRQGASPLHF.

This clone has more than one count but fewer than ten. The genes are TRBV18 and TRBJ2-7, with TRBD2 identical over 9 bases. The CDR3 totals 17 residues. Germline V CDR1 and CDR2: KGHSH, LQKENI. V shed 0 bases, J shed 5 bases, and the junction held 11 bases outside the gene matches. CDR3: CASSPPNSGTSYHEQYF. CDR3 bases: TGTGCCAGCTCACCACCCAACTCCGGGACTAGCTATCACGAGCAGTACTTC.

This clone has only a few counts. This sequence joins TRBV7-9 and TRBJ1-5; the match to TRBD1 covers 7 bases. Germline V gene data show CDR1 as SEHNR and CDR2 as FQNEAQ (reference sequence). The CDR3 has 14 amino acids. V dropped 8 bases and J dropped 4; count of bases not matched to a gene: 8. CDR3 sequence reads: CASSRQGWNQPQHF. CDR3 bases: TGTGCCAGCTCAAGACAGGGCTGGAATCAGCCCCAGCATTTT.

This sequence joins TRBV19 and TRBJ2-6; weak D call: TRBD1 (6 bases). Per the germline V gene, CDR1 is LNHDA and CDR2 is SQIVND (reference sequence). V lost 6 bases, J lost 0 bases, and 9 bases lay in between. The length of the CDR3 is 15 residues. The CDR3 reads CASSRGGSGANVLTF. The CDR3 nucleotides are TGTGCCAGTAGCCGAGGGGGCTCTGGGGCCAACGTCCTGACTTTC.

This rearrangement joins TRBV7-3 to TRBJ2-5, with D unresolved. The CDR3 totals 14 residues. Deletions cut 2 bases from V and 0 bases from J, with 7 bases between. Germline CDR1 and CDR2: SGHTA and FQGTGA. The DNA of the CDR3 is TGTGCCAGCAGCTTAGGGCTCAACCAAGAGACCCAGTACTTC. It translates to CASSLGLNQETQYF.

The gene calls are TRBV4-2 and TRBJ2-7; D ambiguous. Trimming took off 1 base at V and 3 bases at J, with 7 bases between the two ends. The length of the CDR3 is 13 residues. Germline V gives CDR1 LGHNA, CDR2 YNFKEQ. CDR3 DNA: TGTGCCAGCAGCCAAGGGCGGAGCTACGAGCAGTACTTC. Translating gives CASSQGRSYEQYF.

This clone was picked up one time. The chain has TRBV19 and TRBJ2-4, with a possible D match to TRBD1 (5 bases). The V end was cut by 11 bases, the J end by 9 bases, with 20 bases between. Germline CDR1 is LNHDA and CDR2 is SQIVND (reference sequence). The CDR3 is 13 residues long. The CDR3 nucleotides are TGTGCCGCAGAGGACACCTCGCAGGGCATTCAGTACTTC. Protein: CAAEDTSQGIQYF.

This clone was seen only once. The rearrangement uses TRBV6-5 and TRBJ2-1, with 10 positions matching TRBD2. Germline V gene lookup returns CDR1 MNHEY and CDR2 SVGAGI. The CDR3 has 15 amino acids. The trim removed 3 bases at V and 9 bases at J, leaving 8 bases unmatched. CDR3 in DNA: TGTGCCAGCAGTTATATTTTAGCGGGAGGCCTTGAGCAGTTCTTC. It codes for CASSYILAGGLEQFF.

This clone was detected once. The chain couples TRBV6-1 to TRBJ1-5; D gene uncertain. The germline V and J ends were trimmed by 2 bases and 6 bases, with 11 bases remaining between them. Germline V gene sequence: CDR1 MNHNS, CDR2 SASEGT. The CDR3 is 14 amino acids. The CDR3 DNA follows: TGTGCCAGCAGTGAAATTGGATGGAGTCAGCCCCAGCATTTT. Its translation: CASSEIGWSQPQHF.